Given below is one T cell receptor beta chain in context. This entry is derived from a study of control samples from healthy donors and cancer patients. CDR3 length equals 15 residues. V was shortened by 4 bases and J by 1 base, with 10 bases between the two germline ends. Germline V lookup: CDR1 SNHLY, CDR2 FYNNEI. TCRdb's copy holds only in-frame clones and misses some; the assay was immunoSEQ multiplex PCR. The sample carries roughly 160,000 clones, 96% recorded once. This receptor was taken from a woman aged 25-40 years in good health. The chain uses TRBV2 and TRBJ2-2, with D perhaps matching TRBD1 or TRBD2 (6 bases each). Sequenced input: blood. CDR3 nucleotides: TGTGCCAGCAGTGGGGGGGCTCGGAACACCGGGGAGCTGTTTTTT. It encodes CASSGGARNTGELFF.